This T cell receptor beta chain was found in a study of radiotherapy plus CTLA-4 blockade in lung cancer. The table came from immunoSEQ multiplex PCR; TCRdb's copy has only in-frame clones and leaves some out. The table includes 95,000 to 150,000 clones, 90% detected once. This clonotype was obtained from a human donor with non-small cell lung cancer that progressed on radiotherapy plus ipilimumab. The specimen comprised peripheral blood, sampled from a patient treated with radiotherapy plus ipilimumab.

The CDR3 reads CASSGTSGSYEQYF. The CDR3 nucleotides read TGTGCCAGCAGCGGGACTAGCGGGAGCTACGAGCAGTACTTC. V gene TRBV6-5 combines with J gene TRBJ2-7; 14 bases align to TRBD2. Trimming took 6 bases from V and 3 from J; bases not matched to a gene: 1. Per the germline V gene, CDR1 is MNHEY and CDR2 is SVGAGI. The CDR3 is made up of 14 amino acids.